The 20 T cell receptor beta chains presented below share a single source sample, sequenced in a study of cytomegalovirus exposure and HLA in healthy donors. Sequencing was performed with immunoSEQ multiplex PCR; in TCRdb, only in-frame clones are kept and a portion is missing. This sample carries 78,000 or so clones, approximately 94% of them seen once, and the ten largest clones take roughly 3.2%. Sequencing was carried out using PBMCs. The source of these receptors is a young woman in good health and CMV-seropositive.

The chain links TRBV6-6 to TRBJ2-2; tentative D call: TRBD1 (5 bases). Germline CDR1 reads MNHNY; CDR2 reads SVGAGI (reference sequence). Trimming removed 4 bases at V and 3 bases at J, with 9 bases between. The CDR3 is 14 amino acids. The CDR3 nucleotides are TGTGCCAGCAGTTTTCAGGGCGACACCGGGGAGCTGTTTTTT. Amino acids: CASSFQGDTGELFF.

The rearrangement uses TRBV9 and TRBJ1-3; TRBD1 agrees at 10 bases. Germline V gene lookup returns CDR1 SGDLS and CDR2 YYNGEE. This CDR3 is 16 amino acids long. Trimming cost V 3 bases and J 2 bases; bases outside gene matches: 5. The CDR3 DNA sequence: TGTGCCAGCAGCGACCGGACAGGGGGAACTGGAAACACCATATATTTT. This encodes CASSDRTGGTGNTIYF.

The V call is TRBV11-2, the J call TRBJ2-7; no firm D call. The CDR3 sequence is 15 residues long. The V end was cut by 4 bases, the J end by 3 bases, with 16 bases between. CDR1 and CDR2 from the germline V gene are SGHAT and FQNNGV. CDR3 sequence reads: CASSSIRSSSYEQYF. The CDR3 DNA reads as TGTGCCAGCAGCTCCATACGGAGTAGCAGCTACGAGCAGTACTTC.

The chain employs TRBV11-2 and TRBJ2-7; a weak D match, TRBD2 (5 bases). Trimming removed 5 bases from V and 2 bases from J, with 13 bases in between. The CDR3 is 14 residues long. Germline CDR1 reads SGHAT; CDR2 reads FQNNGV. CDR3 loop: CASSAGLGTYEQYF. The CDR3 DNA reads as TGTGCCAGCAGCGCCGGACTGGGTACCTACGAGCAGTACTTC.

This chain uses TRBV4-2 with TRBJ1-5; D gene unclear. The germline gives CDR1 LGHNA, CDR2 YNFKEQ. The CDR3 runs to 18 residues. V gave up 0 bases and J gave up 4 bases, with 19 bases separating them. As DNA, the CDR3 is TGTGCCAGCAGCCAAGAGTCAACGGCGGCGTTTTCGAATCAGCCCCAGCATTTT. Protein sequence: CASSQESTAAFSNQPQHF.

The V call is TRBV4-2, the J call TRBJ2-1; D may be TRBD2 (6 bases). Germline V CDR1 and CDR2: LGHNA, YNFKEQ. The CDR3 covers 16 residues. Trimming removed 4 bases from V and 7 bases from J, with 20 bases in between. The CDR3 DNA reads TGTGCCAGCAGCCGAGACAACACCCCGGGGGTTAATGAGCAGTTCTTC. Amino acids: CASSRDNTPGVNEQFF.

The rearrangement links TRBV7-9 to TRBJ2-1; 8 bases agree with TRBD1. V lost 3 bases, J lost 5 bases, and 3 bases stayed unmatched. Germline assignment: CDR1 SEHNR and CDR2 FQNEAQ (reference sequence). This CDR3 is built from 14 residues. As DNA, the CDR3 is TGTGCCAGCAGCTTGACAGGGGCGGACAATGAGCAGTTCTTC. As protein: CASSLTGADNEQFF.

The gene calls are TRBV6-6 and TRBJ2-7; no clear D. CDR3 length equals 14 residues. Trimming shortened V by 0 bases and J by 5 bases, and 11 bases separated the two germline ends. Germline assignment: CDR1 MNHNY and CDR2 SVGAGI (reference sequence). CDR3 residues: CASSYSGFLDEQYF. CDR3 in DNA: TGTGCCAGCAGTTACTCCGGTTTTCTAGACGAGCAGTACTTC.

The genes are TRBV18 and TRBJ1-5, with D maybe TRBD1 (5 bases). The CDR3 consists of 17 residues. With 3 bases removed from V and 2 bases from J, the gap between germline ends came to 17 bases. Germline V gene data show CDR1 as KGHSH and CDR2 as LQKENI. CDR3 sequence reads: CASSPMGGIVGNQPQHF. CDR3 sequence (DNA): TGTGCCAGCTCACCGATGGGGGGGATCGTGGGCAATCAGCCCCAGCATTTT. The full variable domain, with the rest looked up from reference TRBV18 and TRBJ1-5, is NAGVMQNPRHLVRRRGQEARLRCSPMKGHSHVYWYRQLPEEGLKFMVYLQKENIIDESGMPKERFSAEFPKEGPSILRIQQVVRGDSAAYFCASSPMGGIVGNQPQHFGDGTRLSIL.

In regard to this clone: An end of the junction differs from the germline gene, which may be a read error. This chain uses TRBV7-7 with TRBJ2-2; possible D gene TRBD2, 6 bases. CDR1 is SSHAT and CDR2 is FNYEAQ in the germline V gene (reference sequence). The CDR3 extends over 14 amino acids. Here the CDR3 reads CASSPPGGTGELFF. CDR3 sequence (DNA): TGTGCTAGCAGCCCCCCCGGGGGCACCGGGGAGCTGTTTTTT.

There are a few counts of this clone. The chain couples TRBV5-4 to TRBJ2-1; maybe TRBD2 (5 bases). In germline, CDR1 is SGHNT, CDR2 YYREEE (reference sequence). Trimming shortened V by 4 bases and J by 9 bases, and 17 bases separated the two germline ends. CDR3 length: 14 amino acids. CDR3 coding DNA: TGTGCCAGCAGCCCGGTGCCGGGAACAAGTGAGCAGTTCTTC. It is translated as CASSPVPGTSEQFF.

CDR3 protein: CASSLLSGDRAYEQYF. The CDR3 nucleotides are TGTGCCAGCAGTTTACTTTCCGGGGATCGGGCCTACGAGCAGTACTTC. The chain uses TRBV28 and TRBJ2-7; possible D gene TRBD2, 5 bases. Per germline, CDR1 MDHEN and CDR2 SYDVKM. This CDR3 is 16 amino acids long. V lost 2 bases and J 2 bases, leaving 16 bases between the germline ends.

J is TRBJ2-3 and V is TRBV7-9, with D perhaps TRBD2 (6 bases). V lost 5 bases to trimming and J lost 14 bases, with 14 bases between them. The CDR3 is 11 residues long. The germline CDR1 and CDR2 sequences are SEHNR and FQNEAQ (reference sequence). The chain's CDR3 is CASSGTSRSYF. The CDR3 DNA sequence: TGTGCCAGCAGCGGGACTTCCCGCTCGTATTTT.

The rearrangement uses TRBV5-4 and TRBJ1-1; D not resolved. Looked up from germline, CDR1 is SGHNT and CDR2 is YYREEE (reference sequence). Trimming took off 1 base at V and 0 bases at J, with 13 bases between the two ends. The CDR3 runs to 16 residues. DNA for the CDR3: TGTGCCAGCAGCTTGTACGCGGGTATAATGAACACTGAAGCTTTCTTT. Its protein product is CASSLYAGIMNTEAFF.

This clone has just one count. The chain joins TRBV5-1 to TRBJ1-3; 8 positions match TRBD1. The germline V gene has CDR1 SGHRS and CDR2 YFSETQ. The J segment lost 4 bases and the V segment lost 4 bases, leaving 4 bases of the junction unmatched. The CDR3 totals 14 residues. The CDR3 region has the DNA TGCGCCAGCAGCACCACAGGGGGAGGAAACACCATATATTTT. It is translated as CASSTTGGGNTIYF.

This chain's CDR3 is CATSREYEGAEKLFF. CDR3 in DNA: TGTGCCACCAGCAGAGAGTATGAAGGGGCCGAAAAACTGTTTTTT. This chain links TRBV15 with TRBJ1-4; a weak D match, TRBD1 (5 bases). Per the germline V gene, CDR1 is LNHNV and CDR2 is YYDKDF (reference sequence). The CDR3 runs 15 residues. Trimming removed 0 bases from V and 8 bases from J, with 13 bases in between.

This clone appeared a single time. The rearrangement uses TRBV4-3 and TRBJ1-6; the match to TRBD1 covers 11 bases. The length of the CDR3 is 16 residues. Germline V lookup: CDR1 LGHNA, CDR2 YSLEER. V shed 2 bases and J 7 bases; nucleotides not matched to a gene: 4. The CDR3 loop reads CASSQRTGGANSPLHF. The CDR3 nucleotides are TGCGCCAGCAGCCAAAGGACAGGGGGCGCGAATTCACCCCTCCACTTT.

The gene calls are TRBV19 and TRBJ2-5; D is possibly TRBD1 (5 bases). Germline-derived CDR1 and CDR2 are LNHDA and SQIVND (reference sequence). V gave up 7 bases and J gave up 5 bases, with 14 bases separating them. The CDR3 is 13 residues long. The CDR3 here is CASKSPGLETQYF. The CDR3, as DNA: TGTGCCAGTAAGTCCCCAGGGTTGGAGACCCAGTACTTC.

The chain couples TRBV6-6 to TRBJ1-6; 7 bases fit TRBD1. CDR1 is MNHNY and CDR2 is SVGAGI in the germline V gene (reference sequence). Trimming at V came to 0 bases and at J to 8 bases, leaving 4 bases not matched to a gene. This CDR3 is 15 amino acids long. CDR3: CASSYSGQGDSPLHF. The CDR3 DNA sequence: TGTGCCAGCAGTTACTCGGGGCAGGGGGATTCACCCCTCCACTTT.

The chain is built from TRBV28 and TRBJ2-2, with D maybe TRBD1 (5 bases). V dropped 5 bases and J dropped 5 bases, with 18 bases sitting between them. Germline V CDR1 and CDR2: MDHEN, SYDVKM. There are 16 residues in the CDR3. CDR3 sequence: CASSQQGALPTGELFF. The DNA for the CDR3 is TGTGCCAGCAGTCAGCAGGGCGCGCTTCCTACCGGGGAGCTGTTTTTT.